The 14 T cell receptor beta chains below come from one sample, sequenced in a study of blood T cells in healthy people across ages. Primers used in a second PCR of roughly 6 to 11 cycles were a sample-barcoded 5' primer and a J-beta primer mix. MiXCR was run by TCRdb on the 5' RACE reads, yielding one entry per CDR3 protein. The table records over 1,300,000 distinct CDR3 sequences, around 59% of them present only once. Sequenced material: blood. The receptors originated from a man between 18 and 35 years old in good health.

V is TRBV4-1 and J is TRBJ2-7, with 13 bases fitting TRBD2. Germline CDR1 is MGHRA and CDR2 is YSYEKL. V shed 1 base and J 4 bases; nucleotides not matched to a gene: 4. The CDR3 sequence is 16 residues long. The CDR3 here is CASSQGTSGSMYEQYF. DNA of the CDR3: TGCGCCAGCAGCCAAGGGACTAGCGGGAGTATGTACGAGCAGTACTTC.

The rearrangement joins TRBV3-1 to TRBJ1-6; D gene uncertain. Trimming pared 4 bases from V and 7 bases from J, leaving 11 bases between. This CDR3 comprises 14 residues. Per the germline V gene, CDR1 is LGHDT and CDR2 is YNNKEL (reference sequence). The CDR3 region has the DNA TGTGCCAGCAGCCCGGCCAGGTCGAATTCACCCCTCCACTTT. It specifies CASSPARSNSPLHF.

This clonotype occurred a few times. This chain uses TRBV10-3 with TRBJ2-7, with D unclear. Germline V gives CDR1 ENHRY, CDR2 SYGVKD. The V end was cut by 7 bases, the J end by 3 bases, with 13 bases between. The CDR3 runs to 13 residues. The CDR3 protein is CAITQNPLYEQYF. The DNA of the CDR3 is TGTGCCATCACTCAGAACCCTCTCTACGAGCAGTACTTC.

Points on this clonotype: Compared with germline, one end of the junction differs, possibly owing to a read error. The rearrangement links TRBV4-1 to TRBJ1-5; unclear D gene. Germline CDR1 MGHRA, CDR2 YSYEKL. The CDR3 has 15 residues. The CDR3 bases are TGCGCCAGCAGCCAAGCATGGTTAAGCAATCAGTCCCAGCATTTT. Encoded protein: CASSQAWLSNQSQHF.

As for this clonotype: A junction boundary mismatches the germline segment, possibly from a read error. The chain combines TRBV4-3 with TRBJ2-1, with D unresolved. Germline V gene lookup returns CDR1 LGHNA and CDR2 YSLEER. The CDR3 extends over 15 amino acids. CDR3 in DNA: TGCGCCAGCAGCCAAGCCCGGAGCCCCTACAAGGAGCAGTTCTTC. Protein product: CASSQARSPYKEQFF.

CDR3 protein: CASSLFGRAEQETQYF. CDR3 nucleotide sequence: TGTGCCAGCAGCTTATTCGGACGGGCGGAACAAGAGACCCAGTACTTC. This chain uses TRBV7-9 with TRBJ2-5; D call uncertain. The CDR3 has 16 residues. V gave up 2 bases and J gave up 2 bases, with 15 bases separating them. The V gene's germline CDR1 is SEHNR and CDR2 FQNEAQ (reference sequence).

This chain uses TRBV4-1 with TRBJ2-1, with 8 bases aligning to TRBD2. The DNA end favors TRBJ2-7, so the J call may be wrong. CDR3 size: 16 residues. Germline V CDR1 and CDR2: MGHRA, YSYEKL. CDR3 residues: CASSHTRTSSYNEQYF. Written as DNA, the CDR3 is TGCGCCAGCAGCCACACCCGGACTAGCAGCTACAATGAGCAGTACTTC.

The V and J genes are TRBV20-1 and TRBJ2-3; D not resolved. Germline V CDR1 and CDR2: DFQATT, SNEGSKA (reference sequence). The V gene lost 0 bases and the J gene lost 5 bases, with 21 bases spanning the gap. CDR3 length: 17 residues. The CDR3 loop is CSAREIGEPWVGDTQYF. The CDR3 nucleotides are TGCAGTGCTAGAGAAATAGGAGAGCCCTGGGTTGGAGATACGCAGTATTTT.

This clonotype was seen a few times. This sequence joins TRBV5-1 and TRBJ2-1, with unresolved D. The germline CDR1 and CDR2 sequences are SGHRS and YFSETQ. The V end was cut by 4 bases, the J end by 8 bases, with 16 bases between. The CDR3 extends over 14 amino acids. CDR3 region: CASSKPRQFHEQFF. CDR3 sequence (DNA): TGCGCCAGCAGCAAACCACGACAATTCCATGAGCAGTTCTTC.

The CDR3 DNA is TGTGCCAGCAGCTTCCCCTTGGCCCGACCAAACTATGGCTACACCTTC. Protein product: CASSFPLARPNYGYTF. The rearrangement joins TRBV7-2 to TRBJ1-2; D is unresolved. Deletions cut 3 bases from V and 2 bases from J, with 16 bases between. The CDR3 length is 16 residues. Germline loops: CDR1 SGHTA, CDR2 FQGNSA.

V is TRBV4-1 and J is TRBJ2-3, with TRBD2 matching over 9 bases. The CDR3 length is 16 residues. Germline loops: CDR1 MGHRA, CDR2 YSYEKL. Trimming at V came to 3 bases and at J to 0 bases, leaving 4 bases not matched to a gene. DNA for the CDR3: TGCGCCAGCAGCCATTATCTAGCGGGGAGCACAGATACGCAGTATTTT. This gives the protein CASSHYLAGSTDTQYF.

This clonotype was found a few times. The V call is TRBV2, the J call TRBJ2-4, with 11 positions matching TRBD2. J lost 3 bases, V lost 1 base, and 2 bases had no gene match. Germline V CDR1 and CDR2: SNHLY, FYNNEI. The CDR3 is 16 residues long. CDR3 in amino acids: CASSEGGTSGKNIQYF. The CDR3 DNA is TGTGCCAGCAGTGAAGGTGGGACTAGCGGCAAAAACATTCAGTACTTC. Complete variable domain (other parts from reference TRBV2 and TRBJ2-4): EPEVTQTPSHQVTQMGQEVILRCVPISNHLYFYWYRQILGQKVEFLVSFYNNEISEKSEIFDDQFSVERPDGSNFTLKIRSTKLEDSAMYFCASSEGGTSGKNIQYFGAGTRLSVL.

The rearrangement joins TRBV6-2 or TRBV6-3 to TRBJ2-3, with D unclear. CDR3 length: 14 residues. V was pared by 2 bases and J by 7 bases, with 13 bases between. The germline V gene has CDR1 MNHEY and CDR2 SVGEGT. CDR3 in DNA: TGTGCCAGCAGTTACCGCCCATTCCCCTATACGCAGTATTTT. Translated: CASSYRPFPYTQYF.

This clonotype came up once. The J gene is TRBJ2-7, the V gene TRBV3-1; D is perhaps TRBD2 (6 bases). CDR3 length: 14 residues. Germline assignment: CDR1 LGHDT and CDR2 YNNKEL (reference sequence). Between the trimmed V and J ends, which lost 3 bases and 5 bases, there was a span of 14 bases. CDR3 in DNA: TGTGCCAGCAGCCAGTTTCGGGGGTCCGACGAGCAGTACTTC. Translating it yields CASSQFRGSDEQYF.